The 18 T cell receptor beta chains in this list originate from one sample, sequenced in a study of T cell responses to AZD1222 COVID-19 vaccine. Some clones are missing from TCRdb's copy, which holds only in-frame ones; the method was immunoSEQ multiplex PCR. The data contain 150,000 to 200,000 clones, 90% to 95% of them seen just once; the ten biggest clones take up around 3.7%. Here the sequenced sample was peripheral blood, taken 28 days after the second AZD1222 dose. The receptor set was obtained from an adult who received the AZD1222 COVID-19 vaccine.

V usage is TRBV28 and J usage is TRBJ1-5; 7 bases align to TRBD1. Per germline, CDR1 MDHEN and CDR2 SYDVKM. J was trimmed by 7 bases and V by 7 bases; bases with no gene match: 7. The CDR3 is made up of 13 amino acids. CDR3 nucleotide sequence: TGTGCCAGCACCGACAGGGCCCAACAGCCCCAGCATTTT. Protein product: CASTDRAQQPQHF. Full variable domain (missing parts from reference TRBV28 and TRBJ1-5): DVKVTQSSRYLVKRTGEKVFLECVQDMDHENMFWYRQDPGLGLRLIYFSYDVKMKEKGDIPEGYSVSREKKERFSLILESASTNQTSMYLCASTDRAQQPQHFGDGTRLSIL.

The rearrangement joins TRBV28 to TRBJ1-1; D remains ambiguous. CDR1 is MDHEN, CDR2 SYDVKM, per germline. CDR3 length: 14 residues. Trimming left V 2 bases short and J 4 bases short, with 11 bases between. CDR3 nucleotides: TGTGCCAGCAGTTTAGGGATTCTGGGCACTGAAGCTTTCTTT. The encoded protein is CASSLGILGTEAFF.

V and J are TRBV6-1 and TRBJ2-1; D is ambiguous. This CDR3 is built from 13 residues. Trimming removed 2 bases from V and 8 bases from J, with 10 bases in between. Germline-derived CDR1 and CDR2 are MNHNS and SASEGT. CDR3 sequence reads: CASSERPGDEQFF. CDR3 coding DNA: TGTGCCAGCAGTGAACGGCCCGGCGATGAGCAGTTCTTC.

V gene TRBV12-3 or TRBV12-4 combines with J gene TRBJ1-1, with D unresolved. V was pared by 6 bases and J by 0 bases, with 8 bases between. This CDR3 is built from 13 residues. For the CDR3, the DNA is TGTGCCAGCAGATCTCGCTTGAACACTGAAGCTTTCTTT. Amino acid sequence: CASRSRLNTEAFF.

This chain links TRBV19 with TRBJ2-3, with D possibly being TRBD1 (5 bases). Per the germline V gene, CDR1 is LNHDA and CDR2 is SQIVND (reference sequence). Trimming removed 3 bases at V and 0 bases at J, with 16 bases between. There are 17 residues in the CDR3. For the CDR3, the DNA is TGTGCCAGTAGTATCCTACTTGTTGGGGCGAGCACAGATACGCAGTATTTT. Encoded protein: CASSILLVGASTDTQYF.

This clone showed up just a few times. The chain couples TRBV30 to TRBJ1-5; perhaps TRBD1 as D (5 bases). Germline CDR1 reads GTSNPN; CDR2 reads SVGIG (reference sequence). The CDR3 spans 16 residues. The V end lost 1 base, the J end lost 2 bases, and 15 bases lay between the germline ends. This CDR3 is CAWSAPRGGGNQPQHF. CDR3 bases: TGTGCCTGGAGTGCCCCCCGGGGAGGGGGCAATCAGCCCCAGCATTTT.

The chain links TRBV24-1 to TRBJ2-7; the D is unclear. CDR1 and CDR2 from the germline V gene are KGHDR and SFDVKD. This CDR3 comprises 15 residues. V dropped 5 bases and J dropped 0 bases, with 13 bases sitting between them. CDR3 DNA: TGTGCCACCAGTGTGGGTGGCGGAACCTCCTACGAGCAGTACTTC. This codes for CATSVGGGTSYEQYF.

The rearrangement links TRBV12-3 or TRBV12-4 to TRBJ1-6; no clear D. Deletions cut 5 bases from V and 8 bases from J, with 10 bases between. The CDR3 sequence is 13 residues long. CDR3 in DNA: TGTGCCAGCAGTCACCCCGGGTATTCACCCCTCCACTTT. Its protein is CASSHPGYSPLHF.

J is TRBJ1-2 and V is TRBV4-2; D remains unclear. Germline CDR1 and CDR2: LGHNA and YNFKEQ. Trimming removed 4 bases from V and 5 bases from J, with 11 bases in between. The CDR3 totals 13 residues. CDR3 bases: TGTGCCAGCAGCCCCCCGTATGTGTATGGCTACACCTTC. Its translation: CASSPPYVYGYTF.

This chain joins TRBV28 and TRBJ2-3; 10 positions agree with TRBD2. The CDR3 contains 17 residues. Germline values: CDR1 MDHEN, CDR2 SYDVKM. Trimming took 2 bases from V and 1 from J; bases not matched to a gene: 6. CDR3 loop: CASSLVGLAGGTDTQYF. CDR3 nucleotides: TGTGCCAGCAGTTTAGTAGGGCTAGCGGGAGGCACAGATACGCAGTATTTT.

V and J are TRBV28 and TRBJ2-7; D is perhaps TRBD2 (7 bases). The germline gives CDR1 MDHEN, CDR2 SYDVKM. This CDR3 is built from 15 residues. The germline V and J ends were trimmed by 4 bases and 5 bases, with 18 bases remaining between them. CDR3 amino acids: CASSSGGRGGNEQYF. The DNA of the CDR3 is TGTGCCAGCAGTTCCGGGGGGCGGGGTGGCAACGAGCAGTACTTC.

This sequence joins TRBV15 and TRBJ2-1, with TRBD2 identical over 11 bases. The CDR3 runs 16 residues. V was clipped by 1 base and J by 8 bases; unmatched bases: 7. Germline CDR1 reads LNHNV; CDR2 reads YYDKDF (reference sequence). CDR3 nucleotides: TGTGCCACCAGCAGAGGGTTAGCGGGAGGGCCCTATGAGCAGTTCTTC. This sequence encodes CATSRGLAGGPYEQFF.

The V and J genes are TRBV28 and TRBJ2-5, with D perhaps matching TRBD1 or TRBD2 (5 bases each). The length of the CDR3 is 14 residues. Germline loops: CDR1 MDHEN, CDR2 SYDVKM. The V end was cut by 4 bases, the J end by 1 base, with 10 bases between. CDR3 in DNA: TGTGCCAGCAGTTCGGGGCAGGGCCAAGAGACCCAGTACTTC. Protein product: CASSSGQGQETQYF.

The chain carries TRBV28 and TRBJ1-3, with a tentative D call TRBD1 (6 bases). V was trimmed by 6 bases and J by 4 bases, leaving 10 bases between them. CDR1 is MDHEN and CDR2 is SYDVKM in the germline V gene. The CDR3 loop spans 13 amino acids. The CDR3 loop reads CASSGTIGNTIYF. CDR3 nucleotides: TGTGCCAGCAGCGGGACAATCGGAAACACCATATATTTT.

This clone was observed once. V gene TRBV4-3 combines with J gene TRBJ1-3; D uncertain. Per the germline V gene, CDR1 is LGHNA and CDR2 is YSLEER. The CDR3 spans 16 residues. The V and J ends lost 3 bases and 4 bases respectively, with 16 bases between them. The DNA of the CDR3 is TGCGCCAGCAGCCAGTCGGGTCTTAAGGCAGGAAACACCATATATTTT. This sequence encodes CASSQSGLKAGNTIYF.

This rearrangement joins TRBV7-3 to TRBJ2-7; tentatively, D is TRBD1 (5 bases). The CDR3 has 15 amino acids. The germline CDR1 and CDR2 sequences are SGHTA and FQGTGA. V was cut by 5 bases and J by 2 bases, with 16 bases left in between. CDR3 protein: CASSHLWGDPYEQYF. In DNA, the CDR3 is TGTGCCAGCAGCCACCTCTGGGGCGATCCCTACGAGCAGTACTTC.

The rearrangement uses TRBV28 and TRBJ2-1, with 11 bases that match TRBD2. Germline CDR1 is MDHEN and CDR2 is SYDVKM. The CDR3 spans 16 residues. V shed 2 bases, J shed 6 bases, and the junction held 6 bases outside the gene matches. CDR3 loop: CASSLISSGRLNEQFF. CDR3 DNA sequence: TGTGCCAGCAGTTTAATTTCTAGCGGGAGGCTCAATGAGCAGTTCTTC. The variable domain in full, with the rest retrieved from reference TRBV28 and TRBJ2-1, is DVKVTQSSRYLVKRTGEKVFLECVQDMDHENMFWYRQDPGLGLRLIYFSYDVKMKEKGDIPEGYSVSREKKERFSLILESASTNQTSMYLCASSLISSGRLNEQFFGPGTRLTVL.

The chain's CDR3 is CATSNIAGGSKTQYF. In DNA, the CDR3 is TGTGCCACCAGCAACATAGCGGGAGGTTCTAAGACCCAGTACTTC. This chain uses TRBV15 with TRBJ2-5; TRBD2 aligns across 10 bases. The CDR3 has 15 residues. CDR1 and CDR2 (germline): LNHNV, YYDKDF (reference sequence). The V and J ends lost 4 bases and 6 bases, in that order; junction bases with no gene match: 8.